Sequencing of this T cell receptor (beta chain) was carried out in a study of blood T cell repertoires in COVID-19. Whole-study context: Sites in the United States, Italy and Spain provided acute and convalescent COVID-19 samples. The analysed material was cDNA or gDNA that came from T cells, B-cell-depleted T cells, or PBMCs.

Patients in Seattle were enrolled during active infection, then followed longitudinally. Source study methods: From reference gene primer amplification, estimates of nucleated cell counts were derived. Here immunoSEQ multiplex PCR was the method, and the copy in TCRdb shows in-frame clones only, minus some. V and J calls and clone size are as listed in that table; D and trimming were resolved from the DNA. The sample carries 440,000 or so clones, around 89% recorded once. CDR1 is MNHEY and CDR2 is SVGAGI in the germline V gene. The CDR3 is 14 amino acids. Trimming left V 5 bases short and J 4 bases short, with 12 bases between. Only one count was recorded for this clone.

Specimen: peripheral blood. The clonotype was recovered from a woman aged 40 to 55 with COVID-19, enrolled during active disease. The rearrangement links TRBV6-5 to TRBJ1-3; possibly TRBD1 for D (6 bases). The DNA of the CDR3 is TGTGCCAGCAGTCATGGACAGACCGGAAACACCATATATTTT. Its protein product is CASSHGQTGNTIYF.